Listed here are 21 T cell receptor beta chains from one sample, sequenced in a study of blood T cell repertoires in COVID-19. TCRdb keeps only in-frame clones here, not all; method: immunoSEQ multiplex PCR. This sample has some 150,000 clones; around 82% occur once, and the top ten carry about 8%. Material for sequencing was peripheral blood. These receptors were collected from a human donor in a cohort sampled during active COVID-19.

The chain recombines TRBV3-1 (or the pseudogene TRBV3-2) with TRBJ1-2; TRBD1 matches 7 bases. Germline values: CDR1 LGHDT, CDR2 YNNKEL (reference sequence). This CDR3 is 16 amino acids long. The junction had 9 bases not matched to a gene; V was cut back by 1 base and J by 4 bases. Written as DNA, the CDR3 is TGTGCCAGCAGCCAAGGTCAGGGGGATCGAAGCTATGGCTACACCTTC. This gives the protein CASSQGQGDRSYGYTF.

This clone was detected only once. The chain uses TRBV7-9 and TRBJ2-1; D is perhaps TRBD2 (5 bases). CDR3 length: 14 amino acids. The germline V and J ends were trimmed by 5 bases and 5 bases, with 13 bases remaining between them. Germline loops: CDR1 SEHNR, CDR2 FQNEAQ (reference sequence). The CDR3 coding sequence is TGTGCCAGCAGCCTCCGGGAAAGCCACAATGAGCAGTTCTTC. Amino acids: CASSLRESHNEQFF.

The CDR3 sequence is CASSQGLRSTDTQYF. In DNA, the CDR3 is TGTGCCAGCAGCCAGGGACTTCGTAGCACAGATACGCAGTATTTT. The rearrangement joins TRBV14 to TRBJ2-3; a possible D gene is TRBD2 (6 bases). V lost 3 bases to trimming and J lost 0 bases, with 10 bases between them. The CDR3 runs to 15 residues. Germline values: CDR1 SGHDN, CDR2 FVKESK. The full variable domain, completed using reference TRBV14 and TRBJ2-3, is EAGVTQFPSHSVIEKGQTVTLRCDPISGHDNLYWYRRVMGKEIKFLLHFVKESKQDESGMPNNRFLAERTGGTYSTLKVQPAELEDSGVYFCASSQGLRSTDTQYFGPGTRLTVL.

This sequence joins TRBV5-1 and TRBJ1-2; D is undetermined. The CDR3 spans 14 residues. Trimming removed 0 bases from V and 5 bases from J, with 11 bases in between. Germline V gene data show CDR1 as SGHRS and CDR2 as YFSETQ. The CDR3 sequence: CASSLDRAYYGYTF. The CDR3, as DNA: TGCGCCAGCAGCTTGGACAGAGCCTATTATGGCTACACCTTC.

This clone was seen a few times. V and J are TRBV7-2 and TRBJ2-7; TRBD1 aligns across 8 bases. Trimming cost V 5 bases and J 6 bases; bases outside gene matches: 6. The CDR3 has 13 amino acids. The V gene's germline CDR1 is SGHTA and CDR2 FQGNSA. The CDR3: CASSRDRKAEQYF. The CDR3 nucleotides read TGTGCCAGCAGCCGGGACAGGAAGGCCGAGCAGTACTTC.

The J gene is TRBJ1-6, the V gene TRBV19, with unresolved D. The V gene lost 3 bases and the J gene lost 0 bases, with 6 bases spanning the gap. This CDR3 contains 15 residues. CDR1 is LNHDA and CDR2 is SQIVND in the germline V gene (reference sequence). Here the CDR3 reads CASSIESSYNSPLHF. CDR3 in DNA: TGTGCCAGTAGTATTGAGAGCTCCTATAATTCACCCCTCCACTTT.

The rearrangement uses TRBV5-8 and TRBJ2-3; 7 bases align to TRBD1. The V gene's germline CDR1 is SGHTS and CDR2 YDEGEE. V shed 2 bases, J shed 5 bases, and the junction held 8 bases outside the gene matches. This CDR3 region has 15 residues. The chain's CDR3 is CASSFGQVLGDTQYF. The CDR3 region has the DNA TGTGCCAGCAGCTTCGGACAGGTTTTGGGAGATACGCAGTATTTT. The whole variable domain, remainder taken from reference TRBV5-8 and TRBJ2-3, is EAGVTQSPTHLIKTRGQQATLRCSPISGHTSVYWYQQALGLGLQFLLWYDEGEERNRGNFPPRFSGRQFPNYSSELNVNALELEDSALYLCASSFGQVLGDTQYFGPGTRLTVL.

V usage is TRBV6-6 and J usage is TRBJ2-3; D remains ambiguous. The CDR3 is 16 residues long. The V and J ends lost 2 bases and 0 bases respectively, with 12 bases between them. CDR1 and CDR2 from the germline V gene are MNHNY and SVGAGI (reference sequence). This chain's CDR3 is CASSYGAQTSTDTQYF. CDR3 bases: TGTGCCAGCAGTTACGGTGCCCAGACTAGCACAGATACGCAGTATTTT.

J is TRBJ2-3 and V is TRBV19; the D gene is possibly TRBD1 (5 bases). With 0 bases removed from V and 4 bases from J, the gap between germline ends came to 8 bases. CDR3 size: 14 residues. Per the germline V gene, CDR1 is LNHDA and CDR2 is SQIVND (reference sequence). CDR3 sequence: CASSIDGRADTQYF. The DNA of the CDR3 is TGTGCCAGTAGTATAGATGGCAGGGCAGATACGCAGTATTTT.

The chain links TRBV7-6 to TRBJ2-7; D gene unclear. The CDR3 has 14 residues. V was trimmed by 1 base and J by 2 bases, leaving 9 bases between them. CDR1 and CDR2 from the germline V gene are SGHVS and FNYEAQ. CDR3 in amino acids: CASSLEAGTYEQYF. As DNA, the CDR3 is TGTGCCAGCAGCTTAGAGGCAGGAACCTACGAGCAGTACTTC.

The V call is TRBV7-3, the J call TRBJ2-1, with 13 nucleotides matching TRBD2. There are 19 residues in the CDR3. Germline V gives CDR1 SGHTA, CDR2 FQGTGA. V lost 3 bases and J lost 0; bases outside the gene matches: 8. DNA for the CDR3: TGTGCCAGCAGCTTTCCGGGACTAGCGGGACCGAGCTCCTACAATGAGCAGTTCTTC. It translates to CASSFPGLAGPSSYNEQFF. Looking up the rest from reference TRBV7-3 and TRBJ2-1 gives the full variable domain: GAGVSQTPSNKVTEKGKYVELRCDPISGHTALYWYRQSLGQGPEFLIYFQGTGAADDSGLPNDRFFAVRPEGSVSTLKIQRTERGDSAVYLCASSFPGLAGPSSYNEQFFGPGTRLTVL.

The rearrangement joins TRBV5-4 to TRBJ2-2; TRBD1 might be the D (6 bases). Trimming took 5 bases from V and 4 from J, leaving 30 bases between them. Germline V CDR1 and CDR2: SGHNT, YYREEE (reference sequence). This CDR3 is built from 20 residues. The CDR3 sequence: CASSPTSGRGLSWITGELFF. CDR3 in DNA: TGTGCCAGCAGTCCGACGAGCGGCAGGGGCCTAAGTTGGATCACCGGGGAGCTGTTTTTT.

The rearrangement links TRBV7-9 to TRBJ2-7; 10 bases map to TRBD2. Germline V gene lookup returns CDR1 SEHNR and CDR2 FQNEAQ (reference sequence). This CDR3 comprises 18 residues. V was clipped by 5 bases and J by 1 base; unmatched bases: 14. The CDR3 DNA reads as TGTGCCAGCAGCCCAGGAGGGGATAGCGGGGGGCCTTCCTACGAGCAGTACTTC. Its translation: CASSPGGDSGGPSYEQYF.

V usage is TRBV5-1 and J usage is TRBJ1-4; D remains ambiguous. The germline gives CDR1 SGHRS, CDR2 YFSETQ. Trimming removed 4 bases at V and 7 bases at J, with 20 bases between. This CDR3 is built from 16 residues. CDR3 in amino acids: CASSLLVAGGGEKLFF. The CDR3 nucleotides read TGCGCCAGCAGCCTACTGGTGGCAGGAGGTGGTGAAAAACTGTTTTTT.

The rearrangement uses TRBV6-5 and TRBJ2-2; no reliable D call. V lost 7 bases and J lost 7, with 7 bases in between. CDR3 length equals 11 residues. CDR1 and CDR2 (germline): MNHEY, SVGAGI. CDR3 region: CASKSVGELFF. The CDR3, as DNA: TGTGCCAGCAAATCCGTCGGGGAGCTGTTTTTT.

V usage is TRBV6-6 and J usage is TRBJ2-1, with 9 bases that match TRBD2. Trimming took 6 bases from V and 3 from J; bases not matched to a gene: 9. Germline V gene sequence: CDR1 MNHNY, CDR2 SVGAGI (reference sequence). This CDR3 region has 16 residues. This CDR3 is CASRTNSGGDYNEQFF. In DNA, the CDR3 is TGTGCCAGCAGAACCAATAGCGGGGGCGACTACAATGAGCAGTTCTTC.

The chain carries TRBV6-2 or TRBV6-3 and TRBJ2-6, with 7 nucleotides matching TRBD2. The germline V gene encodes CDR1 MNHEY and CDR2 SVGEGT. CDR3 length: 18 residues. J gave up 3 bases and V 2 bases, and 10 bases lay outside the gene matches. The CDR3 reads CASSYPSGVGVGANVLTF. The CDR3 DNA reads TGTGCCAGCAGTTACCCGAGCGGGGTTGGTGTTGGGGCCAACGTCCTGACTTTC.

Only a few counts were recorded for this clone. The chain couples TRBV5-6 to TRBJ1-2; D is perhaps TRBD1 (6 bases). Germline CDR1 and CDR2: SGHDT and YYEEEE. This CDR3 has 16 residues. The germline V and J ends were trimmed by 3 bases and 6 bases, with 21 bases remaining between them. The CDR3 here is CASSYGGGGRSDGYTF. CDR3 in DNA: TGTGCCAGCAGCTACGGTGGGGGGGGGCGAAGCGATGGCTACACCTTC. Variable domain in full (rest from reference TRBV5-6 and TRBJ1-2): DAGVTQSPTHLIKTRGQQVTLRCSPKSGHDTVSWYQQALGQGPQFIFQYYEEEERQRGNFPDRFSGHQFPNYSSELNVNALLLGDSALYLCASSYGGGGRSDGYTFGSGTRLTVV.

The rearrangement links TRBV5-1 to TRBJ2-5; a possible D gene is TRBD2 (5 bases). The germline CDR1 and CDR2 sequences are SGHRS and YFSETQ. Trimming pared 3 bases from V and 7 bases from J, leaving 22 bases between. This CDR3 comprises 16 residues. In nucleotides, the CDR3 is TGCGCCAGCAGCTGGACTCGGACTGACACTGGCGGGACCCAGTACTTC. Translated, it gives CASSWTRTDTGGTQYF.

For the CDR3, the DNA is TGCGCCAGCAGCCCCTCGGACAGGGCTGATTCACCCCTCCACTTT. Its protein product is CASSPSDRADSPLHF. The chain carries TRBV5-1 and TRBJ1-6; TRBD1 matches 8 bases. There are 15 residues in the CDR3. Trimming cost V 4 bases and J 8 bases; bases outside gene matches: 8. Germline CDR1 is SGHRS and CDR2 is YFSETQ.

CDR3 coding DNA: TGTGCCAGCAGCTTAGATTCGAATGAGCAGTTCTTC. It encodes CASSLDSNEQFF. The V and J genes are TRBV7-6 and TRBJ2-1; the D is unclear. CDR1 SGHVS and CDR2 FNYEAQ come from the germline V gene. The CDR3 extends over 12 amino acids. Between the trimmed V and J ends, which lost 1 base and 7 bases, there was a span of 5 bases.